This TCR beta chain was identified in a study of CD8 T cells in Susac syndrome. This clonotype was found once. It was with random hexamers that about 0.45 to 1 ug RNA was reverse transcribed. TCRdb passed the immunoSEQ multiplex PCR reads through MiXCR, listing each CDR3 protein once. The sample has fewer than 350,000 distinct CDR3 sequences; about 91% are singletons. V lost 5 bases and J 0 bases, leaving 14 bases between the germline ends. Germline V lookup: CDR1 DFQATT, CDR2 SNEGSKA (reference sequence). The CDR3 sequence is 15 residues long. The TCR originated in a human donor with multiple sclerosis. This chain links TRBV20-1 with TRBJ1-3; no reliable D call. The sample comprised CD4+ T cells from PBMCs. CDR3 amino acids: CSAPRTGFSGNTIYF. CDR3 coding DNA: TGCAGTGCTCCGAGGACGGGATTCTCTGGAAACACCATATATTTT.